The 11 T cell receptor beta chains presented below share a single source sample, sequenced in a study of T cell changes during pregnancy in multiple sclerosis. Using immunoSEQ multiplex PCR, the repertoire was profiled, and TCRdb retains in-frame clones only, with some absent. The table records about 93,000 clones, around 92% of them present only once. Material: peripheral blood, obtained after pregnancy. All receptors come from a female donor with multiple sclerosis, enrolled in a pregnancy study.

The genes are TRBV7-9 and TRBJ2-1, with 7 nucleotides matching TRBD1. The CDR3 length is 14 residues. The junction had 7 bases not matched to a gene; V was cut back by 2 bases and J by 9 bases. From germline, CDR1 is SEHNR and CDR2 FQNEAQ (reference sequence). This CDR3 is CASSLRQGRVEQFF. The CDR3, as DNA: TGTGCCAGCAGCTTAAGACAGGGAAGGGTTGAGCAGTTCTTC.

V is TRBV7-3 and J is TRBJ2-3; 7 nucleotides line up with TRBD2. J gave up 3 bases and V 4 bases, and 1 base lay outside the gene matches. Germline V gene data show CDR1 as SGHTA and CDR2 as FQGTGA. CDR3 length: 13 amino acids. CDR3 nucleotides: TGTGCCAGCAGCTGGGGGGGGACAGATACGCAGTATTTT. This codes for CASSWGGTDTQYF.

V and J are TRBV25-1 and TRBJ2-1; 10 nucleotides line up with TRBD1. The junction had 5 bases not matched to a gene; V was cut back by 8 bases and J by 7 bases. Looked up from germline, CDR1 is MGHDK and CDR2 is SYGVNS. The CDR3 covers 13 residues. The CDR3 is CASERQGANEQFF. CDR3 DNA sequence: TGTGCCAGCGAAAGACAGGGGGCGAATGAGCAGTTCTTC. Based on the CDR3 plus reference TRBV25-1 and TRBJ2-1, the full variable domain is EADIYQTPRYLVIGTGKKITLECSQTMGHDKMYWYQQDPGMELHLIHYSYGVNSTEKGDLSSESTVSRIRTEHFPLTLESARPSHTSQYLCASERQGANEQFFGPGTRLTVL.

The V gene is TRBV7-8, the J gene TRBJ1-5, with TRBD1 matching 7 bases. The CDR3 length is 13 residues. The V gene's germline CDR1 is SGHVS and CDR2 FQNEAQ. V shed 5 bases and J 6 bases; nucleotides not matched to a gene: 4. The CDR3 protein is CASSTGQLQPQHF. The CDR3 DNA is TGTGCCAGCAGCACGGGACAGCTTCAGCCCCAGCATTTT.

J is TRBJ1-2 and V is TRBV11-2; TRBD1 matches at 9 bases. V trimming: 1 base; J trimming: 4 bases; junction bases outside the gene matches: 10. This CDR3 has 17 residues. Germline V gene data show CDR1 as SGHAT and CDR2 as FQNNGV. The CDR3 loop reads CASSLGYGDRAAYGYTF. The CDR3 nucleotides read TGTGCCAGCAGCTTAGGATATGGGGACAGGGCGGCCTATGGCTACACCTTC.

The chain uses TRBV5-1 and TRBJ2-7, with 11 bases aligning to TRBD2. CDR3 length: 17 amino acids. Germline CDR1 SGHRS, CDR2 YFSETQ. Trimming took 4 bases from V and 0 from J; bases not matched to a gene: 9. In DNA form, the CDR3 reads TGCGCCAGCAGCACCGGACTAGCGGGTCTTAGCTCCTACGAGCAGTACTTC. Amino acids: CASSTGLAGLSSYEQYF.

The rearrangement uses TRBV6-5 and TRBJ2-2, with a tentative D call TRBD2 (6 bases). The CDR3 spans 15 residues. Germline V gives CDR1 MNHEY, CDR2 SVGAGI. V gave up 0 bases and J gave up 3 bases, with 8 bases separating them. The DNA for the CDR3 is TGTGCCAGCAGTTACTCTTGGGGGGACACCGGGGAGCTGTTTTTT. Amino acids: CASSYSWGDTGELFF.

This chain connects TRBV7-6 to TRBJ1-5, with D hard to call. The germline V gene has CDR1 SGHVS and CDR2 FNYEAQ. The CDR3 runs 18 residues. Between the trimmed V and J ends, which lost 3 bases and 0 bases, there was a span of 18 bases. In DNA, the CDR3 is TGTGCCAGCAGCTTGGGCCCCGCAGCCCTTTATAGCAATCAGCCCCAGCATTTT. This encodes CASSLGPAALYSNQPQHF.

The gene calls are TRBV5-1 and TRBJ2-2; TRBD2 matches 8 bases. The CDR3 spans 15 residues. V shed 4 bases, J shed 6 bases, and the junction held 8 bases outside the gene matches. Per the germline V gene, CDR1 is SGHRS and CDR2 is YFSETQ. The CDR3 coding sequence is TGCGCCAGCAGCCCCCACCGGGGGGGCTCCGGGGAGCTGTTTTTT. This translates into CASSPHRGGSGELFF.

This clone was observed a few times. The J gene is TRBJ2-1, the V gene TRBV19; TRBD2 matches 16 bases. The germline gives CDR1 LNHDA, CDR2 SQIVND (reference sequence). The V segment lost 5 bases and the J segment 8 bases; nucleotides outside the gene matches: 3. CDR3 length: 15 amino acids. DNA for the CDR3: TGTGCCAGTAGTGCCGGGACTAGCGGGAGGGATGAGCAGTTCTTC. This sequence encodes CASSAGTSGRDEQFF.

The CDR3 nucleotides read TGTGCCAGCAGCTTAGGGCAGGCCATCCACAATGAGCAGTTCTTC. Translated, it gives CASSLGQAIHNEQFF. This chain links TRBV11-3 with TRBJ2-1, with D unclear. The CDR3 is made up of 15 amino acids. Germline values: CDR1 SGHNT, CDR2 YENEEA. V dropped 1 base and J dropped 5 bases, with 12 bases sitting between them.